Sequencing of this TCR beta chain was carried out in a study of T cells in Graves' hyperthyroidism and ophthalmopathy (dated by TCRdb to between 2018 and 2020). Regarding the study in general: Peripheral blood samples were taken at initial diagnosis, before any treatment was given. A discovery cohort of fewer than 110 patients, fewer than 50 with Graves' ophthalmopathy and about 58 with stable Graves' hyperthyroidism, was used to find distinguishing TCR V-J signatures. Whether ophthalmopathy could be predicted prospectively was tested in an independent validation cohort made up of 18 to 20 hyperthyroidism patients plus 17 patients who later progressed to ophthalmopathy. The 100 discovery patients were divided at random into training and test sets in a 7:3 ratio. In more than 5 Graves' hyperthyroidism patients, the study also compared T-cell repertoires from thyroid tissue with T-cell repertoires from blood. After blood sampling, hyperthyroidism patients were treated with methimazole at a starting dose of 30 mg daily, and ophthalmopathy patients were treated with high-dose intravenous methylprednisolone. The paper describes TCR Vbeta CDR3 sequencing of 120 to 150 peripheral blood samples, made up of 40 to 45 ophthalmopathy patients, roughly 75 hyperthyroidism patients and about 17 progressor patients.

The TCR beta CDR3 regions were amplified from the RNA transcripts. The TCR CDR3 was subjected to a first round of RT-PCR using the HTBI primer set and the Qiagen OneStep RT-PCR kit. Libraries were constructed in a second round of multiplex PCR, after which size selection and purification were carried out. Libraries were sequenced paired-end with 100 bp reads on an Illumina HiSeq2000. Processing in the source paper ran as follows. SOAPnuke was used to process the raw data, removing reads that contained adapters or uncalled bases, had a mean Phred below 15, or lacked an exact match to the constant primer or identifier. COPE v1.2.5 was used to merge the high-quality paired reads, and each unique nucleotide sequence was defined as a clonotype. Clonotypes were aligned to IMGT TRBV, TRBD and TRBJ reference segments using MiTCR v1.1. Analysis was restricted to V-J combinations with a frequency above 0.0001, which covered about 99% of repertoires. The TCS score was defined as the ratio of F50 (clonal expansion) to E x V (chaos), calculated using BLOSUM62-based TCRdist between CDR3 peptides within each V-J. Welch's t-statistics and random forest reduced fewer than 550 V-J features to 13, which were used in a naive Bayes classifier (R e1071). Clones were called with MiXCR by TCRdb after fastp trimmed the public reads at Q25, and only in-frame beta chains were retained. Rows with a matching CDR3 protein are joined into one entry that keeps the most common DNA and genes. The V and J calls, along with clone size, are taken from TCRdb and not from the paper's own processing. The sample contains approximately 300,000 distinct CDR3 sequences, about 15% of them found a single time. The leading ten clones occupy over 50% of the sample.

Spanning cysteine to phenylalanine, the CDR3 consists of 17 amino acids. Here the CDR3 DNA is all that survives: 51 bases in frame from base 1. The germline V end is reduced by 5 bases and the J end by 4 bases; junction bases left unmatched: 8. The table lists this clonotype with a few counts. No cognate antigen has been identified for it. Base qualities are not provided; no much larger clone lies one nucleotide away. Results and caveats for the whole study, not just this receptor: In validation, progression to ophthalmopathy was predicted by the model with nearly 71% sensitivity and approximately 78% specificity, a median of about 6.4 months before onset. Sample size was not statistically predetermined, and blinding of investigators to group allocation was not performed. A model built on a 13 V-J signature distinguished ophthalmopathy from stable hyperthyroidism, reaching about 89% sensitivity and about 81% specificity in cross-validation and 80%/75% in testing. Most expanded thyroid clonotypes (frequency above 0.001) were also detected in blood, suggesting blood repertoires may reflect thyroid immune responses.

Ophthalmopathy patients had moderately to severely active disease, with a Clinical Activity Score of 3 or more, a NOSPECS grade of 4 or more, and a disease duration of less than 3 months. The study excluded patients with uncontrolled infections, other autoimmune diseases, pregnancy or lactation. Diagnoses were based on clinical symptoms, serum thyroxine and TRAb, thyroid ultrasound and orbital computed tomography. PBMCs were separated from roughly 9.6 ml of fresh peripheral blood using Ficoll-Paque density gradient centrifugation. Total RNA was extracted with Trizol reagent, and quality was checked on an Agilent 2100 Bioanalyzer.

The sample taken for sequencing was blood. This receptor chain uses TRBV12-3 or TRBV12-4 and TRBJ2-3; 14 bases in between match TRBD2. This TCR was recovered from a woman in her sixties with Graves' ophthalmopathy. In nucleotide form, the sequence is TGTGCCAGCAGTGACTCGACTAGCGGGGGGGCCGCAGATACGCAGTATTTT. This encodes CASSDSTSGGAADTQYF.